This TCR beta chain was obtained from a study of T cells expressing NK-cell markers. Germline assignment: CDR1 SQVTM and CDR2 ANQGSEA. This CDR3 has 12 amino acids. TCRdb reprocessed the 5' RACE reads, keeping one entry per CDR3 protein, no DNA. The listing contains about 460,000 distinct CDR3 sequences. This TCR was recovered from a woman aged 50 to 60 in good health. Sequencing input: blood T cells: a sorted CD56 or NKG2C T cell subset, CD4+ or CD8+ T cells, or bulk PBMC T cells (not recorded which). V usage is TRBV29-1 and J usage is TRBJ2-3. CDR3 sequence: CSVRESADTQYF.